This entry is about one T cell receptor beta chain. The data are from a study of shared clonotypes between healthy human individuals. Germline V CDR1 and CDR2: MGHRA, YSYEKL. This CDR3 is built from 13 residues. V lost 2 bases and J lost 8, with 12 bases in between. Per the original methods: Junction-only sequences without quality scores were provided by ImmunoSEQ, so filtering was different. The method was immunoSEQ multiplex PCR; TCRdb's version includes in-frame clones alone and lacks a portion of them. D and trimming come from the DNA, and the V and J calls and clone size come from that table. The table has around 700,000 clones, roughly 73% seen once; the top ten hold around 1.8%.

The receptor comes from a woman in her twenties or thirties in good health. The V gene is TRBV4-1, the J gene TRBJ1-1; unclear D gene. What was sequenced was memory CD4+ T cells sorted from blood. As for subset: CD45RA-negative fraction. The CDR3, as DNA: TGCGCCAGCAGCCAATATGACATCCCCGAAGCTTTCTTT. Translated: CASSQYDIPEAFF.